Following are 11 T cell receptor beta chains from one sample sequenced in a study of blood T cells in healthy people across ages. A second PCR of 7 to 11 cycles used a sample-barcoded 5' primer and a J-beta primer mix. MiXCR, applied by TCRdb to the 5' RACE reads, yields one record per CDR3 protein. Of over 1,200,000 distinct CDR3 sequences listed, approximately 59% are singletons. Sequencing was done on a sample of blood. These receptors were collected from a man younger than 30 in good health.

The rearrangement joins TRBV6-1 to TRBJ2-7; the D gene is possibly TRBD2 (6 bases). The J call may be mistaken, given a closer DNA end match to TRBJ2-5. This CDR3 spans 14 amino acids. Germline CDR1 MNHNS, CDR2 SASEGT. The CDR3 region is CASSEVNGGETQYF. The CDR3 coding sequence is TGTGCCAGCAGTGAAGTTAACGGGGGAGAGACCCAGTACTTC.

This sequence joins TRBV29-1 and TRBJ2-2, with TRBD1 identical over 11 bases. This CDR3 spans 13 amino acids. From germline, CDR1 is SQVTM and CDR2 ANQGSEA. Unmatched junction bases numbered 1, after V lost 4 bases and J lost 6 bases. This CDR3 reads CSVVGQGAGELFF. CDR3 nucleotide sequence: TGCAGCGTTGTGGGACAGGGGGCCGGGGAGCTGTTTTTT.

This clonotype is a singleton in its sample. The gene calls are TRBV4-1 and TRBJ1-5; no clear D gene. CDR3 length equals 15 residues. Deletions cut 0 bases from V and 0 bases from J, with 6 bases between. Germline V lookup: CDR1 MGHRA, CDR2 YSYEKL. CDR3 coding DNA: TGCGCCAGCAGCCAAGAAGTCTCTAGCAATCAGCCCCAGCATTTT. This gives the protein CASSQEVSSNQPQHF.

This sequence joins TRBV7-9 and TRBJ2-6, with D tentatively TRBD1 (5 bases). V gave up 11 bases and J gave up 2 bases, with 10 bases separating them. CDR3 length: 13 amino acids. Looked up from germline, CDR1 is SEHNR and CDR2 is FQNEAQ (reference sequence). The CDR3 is CAVRVAGANVLTF. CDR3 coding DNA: TGTGCCGTCAGGGTAGCTGGGGCCAACGTCCTGACTTTC.

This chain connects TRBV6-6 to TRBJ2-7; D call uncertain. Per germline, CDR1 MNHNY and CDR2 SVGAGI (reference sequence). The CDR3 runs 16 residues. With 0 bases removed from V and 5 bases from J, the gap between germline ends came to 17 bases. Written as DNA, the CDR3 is TGTGCCAGCAGTTACTCCCATCCGGACGGTCCGCACGAGCAGTACTTC. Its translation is CASSYSHPDGPHEQYF.

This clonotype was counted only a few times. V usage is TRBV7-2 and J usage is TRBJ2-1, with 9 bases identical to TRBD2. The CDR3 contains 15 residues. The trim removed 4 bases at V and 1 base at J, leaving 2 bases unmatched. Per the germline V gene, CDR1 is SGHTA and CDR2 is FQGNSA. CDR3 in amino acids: CASSWLAGSYNEQFF. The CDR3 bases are TGTGCCAGCAGCTGGCTAGCGGGATCCTACAATGAGCAGTTCTTC.

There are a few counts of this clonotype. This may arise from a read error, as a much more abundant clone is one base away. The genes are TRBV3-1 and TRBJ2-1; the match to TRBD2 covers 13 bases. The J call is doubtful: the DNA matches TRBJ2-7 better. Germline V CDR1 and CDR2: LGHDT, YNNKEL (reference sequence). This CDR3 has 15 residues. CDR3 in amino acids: CASSQGLAGYNEQYF. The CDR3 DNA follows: TGTGCCAGCAGCCAGGGACTAGCGGGGTACAATGAGCAGTACTTC.

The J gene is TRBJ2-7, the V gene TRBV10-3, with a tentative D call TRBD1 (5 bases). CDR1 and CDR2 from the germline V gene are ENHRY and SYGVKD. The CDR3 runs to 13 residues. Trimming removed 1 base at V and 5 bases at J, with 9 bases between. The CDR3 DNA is TGTGCCATCAGTGAGTTAACAGGCGACGAGCAGTACTTC. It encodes CAISELTGDEQYF.

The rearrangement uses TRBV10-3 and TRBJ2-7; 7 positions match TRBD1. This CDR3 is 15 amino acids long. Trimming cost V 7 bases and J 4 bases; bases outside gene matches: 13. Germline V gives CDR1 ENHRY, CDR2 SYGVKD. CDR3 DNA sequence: TGTGCCATCAACAGCGAGGACAGGCCCGAATACGAGCAGTACTTC. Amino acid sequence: CAINSEDRPEYEQYF.

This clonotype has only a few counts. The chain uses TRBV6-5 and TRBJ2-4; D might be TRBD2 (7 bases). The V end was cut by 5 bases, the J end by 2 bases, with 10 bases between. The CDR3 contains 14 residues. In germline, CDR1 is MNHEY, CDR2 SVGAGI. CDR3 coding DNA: TGTGCCAGCAGTAGGGGGGGATCCAAAAACATTCAGTACTTC. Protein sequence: CASSRGGSKNIQYF.

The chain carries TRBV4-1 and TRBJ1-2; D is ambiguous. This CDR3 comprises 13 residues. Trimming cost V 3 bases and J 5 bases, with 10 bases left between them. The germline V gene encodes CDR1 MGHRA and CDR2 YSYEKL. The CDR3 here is CASSHPLGYGYTF. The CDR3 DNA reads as TGCGCCAGCAGCCACCCCTTAGGGTATGGCTACACCTTC.